This TCR beta chain was recorded in a study of blood T cell repertoires in COVID-19. Study summary: COVID-19 samples, acute and convalescent, were from the United States, Italy and Spain. Sources were T cells, B-cell-depleted T cells, or PBMCs; the material itself was cDNA or gDNA.

The authors' processing: Reference gene primer amplification gave estimated nucleated cell counts. The table came from immunoSEQ multiplex PCR; TCRdb's copy has only in-frame clones and leaves some out. Clone size and the V and J calls come from that table; the DNA yielded D and trimming. The repertoire includes tens of thousands of clones, 70% to 85% of them detected once, and around a tenth sits in the top ten. The sample taken for sequencing was peripheral blood. The TCR comes from a woman aged 50 to 60 with acute or convalescent COVID-19.

The CDR3 sequence is CASTPGRGGTDTQYF. CDR3 DNA: TGCGCCAGCACCCCAGGCAGGGGTGGAACAGATACGCAGTATTTT. This chain links TRBV10-2 with TRBJ2-3; possible D gene TRBD1, 6 bases. The V gene lost 7 bases and the J gene lost 3 bases, with 17 bases spanning the gap. This CDR3 has 15 residues. The germline V gene encodes CDR1 WSHSY and CDR2 SAAADI.